The rows below give T cell receptor beta chains drawn from one sample of a study of T cell responses to AZD1222 COVID-19 vaccine. Profiling relied on immunoSEQ multiplex PCR, and the TCRdb table lists in-frame clones only, not all of them. The sample consists of roughly 150,000 clones, over 75% of them appearing once. Sequencing was performed on peripheral blood, taken on day 0 of AZD1222 vaccination. Receptors were obtained from an adult in good health. The CDR3 runs from the conserved cysteine through the conserved F or W. The D gene is left open where the match is weak. Clone sizes are given selectively: once, few, many, or a class where the clone is expanded.

J gene: TRBJ2-1; V gene: TRBV2; D gene: TRBD2; clone size: once; CDR3 DNA: TGTGCCCAGTCAGATGGGGGACTAGCGGGAAAGAAGAGCTCCTACAATGAGCAGTTCTTC; CDR3 protein: CAQSDGGLAGKKSSYNEQFF
J gene: TRBJ2-5; V gene: TRBV5-6; D gene: .; clone size: .; CDR3 DNA: TGTGCCAGCAGTTCGGGACTGCCCCAAGAGACCCAGTACTTC; CDR3 protein: CASSSGLPQETQYF
J gene: TRBJ2-1; V gene: TRBV7-3; D gene: TRBD2; clone size: .; CDR3 DNA: TGTGCCAGCAGTCGGACTAGCGGCTCCTACAATGAGCAGTTCTTC; CDR3 protein: CASSRTSGSYNEQFF
J gene: TRBJ1-1; V gene: TRBV28; D gene: .; clone size: .; CDR3 DNA: TGTGCCAGCAGGACAGGAATGAACACTGAAGCTTTCTTT; CDR3 protein: CASRTGMNTEAFF
J gene: TRBJ1-1; V gene: TRBV6-1; D gene: .; clone size: .; CDR3 DNA: TGTGCCAGCAGTGAAGGAGGGGGGCACCTGAACACTGAAGCTTTCTTT; CDR3 protein: CASSEGGGHLNTEAFF
J gene: TRBJ1-3; V gene: TRBV10-3; D gene: .; clone size: .; CDR3 DNA: TGTGCCATCAGTGGGTCTGGAAACACCATATATTTT; CDR3 protein: CAISGSGNTIYF
J gene: TRBJ2-3; V gene: TRBV28; D gene: .; clone size: .; CDR3 DNA: TGTGCCAGCAGCACAGGGTTTTCGCAGTATTTT; CDR3 protein: CASSTGFSQYF
J gene: TRBJ2-2; V gene: TRBV27; D gene: TRBD2; clone size: .; CDR3 DNA: TGTGCCAGCAAGGCGGGAGTCAACGGGGAGCTGTTTTTT; CDR3 protein: CASKAGVNGELFF
J gene: TRBJ1-4; V gene: TRBV27; D gene: .; clone size: .; CDR3 DNA: TGTGCCAGCAGTTTATATAGGGGGGGAAGGGACGAAAAACTGTTTTTT; CDR3 protein: CASSLYRGGRDEKLFF
J gene: TRBJ1-2; V gene: TRBV11-2; D gene: .; clone size: .; CDR3 DNA: TGTGCCAGCAGCCGGACCGGGACACTCGATGGCTACACCTTC; CDR3 protein: CASSRTGTLDGYTF
J gene: TRBJ2-7; V gene: TRBV2; D gene: .; clone size: .; CDR3 DNA: TGTGCCAGCAGTGAAGCGCTTCAAGGCTACGAGCAGTACTTC; CDR3 protein: CASSEALQGYEQYF
J gene: TRBJ2-1; V gene: TRBV7-3; D gene: TRBD1; clone size: .; CDR3 DNA: TGTGCCAGCAGCTTAATCGGACAGGGGGGTAATGAGCAGTTCTTC; CDR3 protein: CASSLIGQGGNEQFF
J gene: TRBJ2-7; V gene: TRBV7-2; D gene: .; clone size: .; CDR3 DNA: TGTGCCAGCAGCCCTTGGGCGGGACAAAACTACGAGCAGTACTTC; CDR3 protein: CASSPWAGQNYEQYF
J gene: TRBJ1-1; V gene: TRBV7-6; D gene: TRBD1; clone size: few; CDR3 DNA: TGTGCCAGCAGCAGCCGGGACAGGGGGCAAAGCGAAGCTTTCTTT; CDR3 protein: CASSSRDRGQSEAFF
J gene: TRBJ2-4; V gene: TRBV3-1/TRBV3-2; D gene: .; clone size: .; CDR3 DNA: TGTGCCAGCAGCGAACGACAGGGAGGGAACATTCAGTACTTC; CDR3 protein: CASSERQGGNIQYF
J gene: TRBJ2-7; V gene: TRBV11-2; D gene: .; clone size: .; CDR3 DNA: TGTGCCAGCAGCTTAGATATCGGGACGACCTACGAGCAGTACTTC; CDR3 protein: CASSLDIGTTYEQYF
J gene: TRBJ1-5; V gene: TRBV19; D gene: .; clone size: .; CDR3 DNA: TGTGCCAGTAGTATAGAGAGCCCAAATCAGCCCCAGCATTTT; CDR3 protein: CASSIESPNQPQHF
J gene: TRBJ1-5; V gene: TRBV28; D gene: .; clone size: .; CDR3 DNA: TGTGCCAGCAGTTTAACCCGAGCCCTCAATCAGCCCCAGCATTTT; CDR3 protein: CASSLTRALNQPQHF
J gene: TRBJ1-1; V gene: TRBV2; D gene: .; clone size: .; CDR3 DNA: TGTGCCAGCAGTGACCGGGGAGCCGTGAACACTGAAGCTTTCTTT; CDR3 protein: CASSDRGAVNTEAFF
J gene: TRBJ2-6; V gene: TRBV6-2/TRBV6-3; D gene: TRBD1; clone size: .; CDR3 DNA: TGTGCCAGCAGTTACCGAGACAGGGGGCGGCCTGGGGCCAACGTCCTGACTTTC; CDR3 protein: CASSYRDRGRPGANVLTF
J gene: TRBJ2-3; V gene: TRBV3-1/TRBV3-2; D gene: .; clone size: .; CDR3 DNA: TGTGCCAGCAGCCGACCGGGCGGCCAGCGTAGCACAGATACGCAGTATTTT; CDR3 protein: CASSRPGGQRSTDTQYF
J gene: TRBJ1-5; V gene: TRBV19; D gene: .; clone size: .; CDR3 DNA: TGTGCCAGTAGTCGACAGGCGTATAGCAATCAGCCCCAGCATTTT; CDR3 protein: CASSRQAYSNQPQHF
J gene: TRBJ1-2; V gene: TRBV5-1; D gene: .; clone size: .; CDR3 DNA: TGCGCCAGCAGCTTGGAATCAGGGAACTATGGCTACACCTTC; CDR3 protein: CASSLESGNYGYTF
J gene: TRBJ1-5; V gene: TRBV19; D gene: .; clone size: .; CDR3 DNA: TGTGCCAGTAGTCGGAACGAACCAAGGCAGCCCCAGCATTTT; CDR3 protein: CASSRNEPRQPQHF
J gene: TRBJ2-7; V gene: TRBV30; D gene: .; clone size: .; CDR3 DNA: TGTGCCTGGAGTGTACCTCACATAAACTACGAGCAGTACTTC; CDR3 protein: CAWSVPHINYEQYF
J gene: TRBJ2-1; V gene: TRBV10-3; D gene: TRBD2; clone size: .; CDR3 DNA: TGTGCCATCACCCTGGGACTAGCGGGAGGCAATGAGCAGTTCTTC; CDR3 protein: CAITLGLAGGNEQFF
J gene: TRBJ2-2; V gene: TRBV6-5; D gene: .; clone size: .; CDR3 DNA: TGTGCCAGCAGGGCAATCGTGACCGGGGAGCTGTTTTTT; CDR3 protein: CASRAIVTGELFF
J gene: TRBJ2-1; V gene: TRBV30; D gene: .; clone size: .; CDR3 DNA: TGTGCCTGGAGTGTTGAGGGAGTGGGTGAGCAGTTCTTC; CDR3 protein: CAWSVEGVGEQFF
J gene: TRBJ1-5; V gene: TRBV19; D gene: .; clone size: .; CDR3 DNA: TGTGCCAGTGGTGACAGGTCCAACAATCAGCCCCAGCATTTT; CDR3 protein: CASGDRSNNQPQHF
J gene: TRBJ1-2; V gene: TRBV13; D gene: TRBD1; clone size: .; CDR3 DNA: TGTGCCAGCAGCTTTTCGACAGGGAACTATGGCTACACCTTC; CDR3 protein: CASSFSTGNYGYTF
J gene: TRBJ2-1; V gene: TRBV7-2; D gene: TRBD1; clone size: .; CDR3 DNA: TGTGCCAGCAGCCGGGACAGGGGGTACAATGAGCAGTTCTTC; CDR3 protein: CASSRDRGYNEQFF
J gene: TRBJ2-5; V gene: TRBV24-1; D gene: TRBD1; clone size: .; CDR3 DNA: TGTGCCACGGGTAGACAGGGGACGGAGACCCAGTACTTC; CDR3 protein: CATGRQGTETQYF
J gene: TRBJ2-7; V gene: TRBV15; D gene: TRBD2; clone size: few; CDR3 DNA: TGTGCCACCAGCACCGGGACTAGCATTACCTACGAGCAGTACTTC; CDR3 protein: CATSTGTSITYEQYF
J gene: TRBJ1-5; V gene: TRBV6-2/TRBV6-3; D gene: .; clone size: .; CDR3 DNA: TGTGCCAGCAGTTACCGGGAAAATCAGCCCCAGCATTTT; CDR3 protein: CASSYRENQPQHF
J gene: TRBJ2-7; V gene: TRBV4-3; D gene: .; clone size: .; CDR3 DNA: TGCGCCAGCAGCCAAGAAAACCACGCCACCTACGAGCAGTACTTC; CDR3 protein: CASSQENHATYEQYF
J gene: TRBJ2-7; V gene: TRBV29-1; D gene: TRBD2; clone size: .; CDR3 DNA: TGCAGCGTTAGTGGTAGCGGGAGTACTTACGAGCAGTACTTC; CDR3 protein: CSVSGSGSTYEQYF
J gene: TRBJ2-1; V gene: TRBV28; D gene: TRBD1; clone size: once; CDR3 DNA: TGTGCCAGCAGTTCTGTGGACAGGGGCGACAATGAGCAGTTCTTC; CDR3 protein: CASSSVDRGDNEQFF
J gene: TRBJ1-1; V gene: TRBV6-5; D gene: TRBD1; clone size: .; CDR3 DNA: TGTGCCAGCAGCAGACAGGGGCTGAACACTGAAGCTTTCTTT; CDR3 protein: CASSRQGLNTEAFF
J gene: TRBJ2-5; V gene: TRBV28; D gene: .; clone size: .; CDR3 DNA: TGTGCCAGCAGTTTACGGGAGACCCAGTACTTC; CDR3 protein: CASSLRETQYF
J gene: TRBJ2-1; V gene: TRBV21-1; D gene: .; clone size: .; CDR3 DNA: TGTGCCAGCAGCAAAGGAGGACTAGCGGGAGTAACAAGATTTTGCTCCTACAATGAGCAGTTCTTC; CDR3 protein: CASSKGGLAGVTRFCSYNEQFF
J gene: TRBJ2-3; V gene: TRBV5-6; D gene: TRBD1; clone size: .; CDR3 DNA: TGTGCCAGCAACCTACCGGGACAGGGCACAGATACGCAGTATTTT; CDR3 protein: CASNLPGQGTDTQYF
J gene: TRBJ2-1; V gene: TRBV7-2; D gene: .; clone size: .; CDR3 DNA: TGTGCCAGCAGCTTACACGGGACGGCCAATGAGCAGTTCTTC; CDR3 protein: CASSLHGTANEQFF